This T cell receptor beta chain is drawn from a study of shared clonotypes between healthy human individuals. General study findings and limits: Donors were few, which limited the genetic and exposure-history diversity represented.

This CDR3 contains 16 residues. The V gene's germline CDR1 is SGHDT and CDR2 YYEEEE. V dropped 6 bases and J dropped 5; count of bases not matched to a gene: 12. CD45RO-negative CD8 cells positively selected for CCR7 made up the naive population, which excluded terminally differentiated effector memory CD45RA+ cells. This table comes from immunoSEQ multiplex PCR, and its TCRdb copy is limited to in-frame clones, with some not included. The sample includes 550,000 to 600,000 clones, 95% to 98% of them seen just once. On this clone itself: Its antigen is as yet unknown.

The chain uses TRBV5-6 and TRBJ2-7; the match to TRBD2 covers 12 bases. Sample: naive CD8+ T cells sorted from blood. The receptor comes from a man under 40 in good health. The DNA of the CDR3 is TGTGCCAGCAACCTGGGCACCTGGACTAGCGGGAACGAGCAGTACTTC. Protein product: CASNLGTWTSGNEQYF.